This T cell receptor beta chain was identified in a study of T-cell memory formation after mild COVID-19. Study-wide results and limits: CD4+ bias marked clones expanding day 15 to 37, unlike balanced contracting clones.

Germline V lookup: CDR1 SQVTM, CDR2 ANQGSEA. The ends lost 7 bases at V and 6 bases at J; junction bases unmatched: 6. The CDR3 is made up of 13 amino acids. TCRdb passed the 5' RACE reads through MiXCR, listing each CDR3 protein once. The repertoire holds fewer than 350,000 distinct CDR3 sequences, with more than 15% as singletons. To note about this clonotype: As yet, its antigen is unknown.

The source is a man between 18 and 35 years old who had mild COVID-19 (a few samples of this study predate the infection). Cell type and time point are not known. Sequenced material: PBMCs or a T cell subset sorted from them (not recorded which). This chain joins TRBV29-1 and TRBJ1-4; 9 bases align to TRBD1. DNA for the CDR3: TGCAGCGCCCACCGGACAGGGGATGAAAAACTGTTTTTT. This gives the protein CSAHRTGDEKLFF.